This TCR beta chain was identified in a study of cytomegalovirus exposure and HLA in healthy donors. Germline V gene data show CDR1 as SGHRS and CDR2 as YFSETQ. The CDR3 loop spans 14 amino acids. Trimming took 0 bases from V and 1 from J, leaving 7 bases between them. In this sample, this clone turned up a few times. The PCR used 60 Vbeta and 13 Jbeta primers. Data came from immunoSEQ multiplex PCR; TCRdb stores just in-frame clones and leaves some out. This table holds more than 70,000 clones, about 80% found once. The sample comprised PBMCs. The TCR was taken from a young man in good health and CMV-seropositive. This chain joins TRBV5-1 and TRBJ1-1; a weak D match, TRBD1 (5 bases). CDR3 DNA sequence: TGCGCCAGCAGCTTGGGGGGCAAGAACACTGAAGCTTTCTTT. Translation: CASSLGGKNTEAFF.